A selection of T cell receptor beta chains follows, all from one sample in a study of blood T cell repertoires in COVID-19. The protocol was immunoSEQ multiplex PCR, while the TCRdb copy is restricted to in-frame clones and leaves out a portion. The sample has some 150,000 clones, roughly 80% seen once. Material: peripheral blood. The receptors were gathered from a woman between 65 and 79 years old with COVID-19, enrolled during active disease. Both conserved end residues are part of each CDR3. Fields, in order: D gene, V gene, clone size, J gene, CDR3 DNA, CDR3 protein. A D gene is named only where the DNA matches it firmly. Some rows have no size entry. The others give once, few or many, or a class for an expanded clone.

D: TRBD2; V: TRBV7-6; size: NA; J: TRBJ2-7; DNA: TGTGCCAGCAGTTTAGCGGGGGACACCCTCTACGAGCAGTACTTC; CDR3: CASSLAGDTLYEQYF
D: TRBD1; V: TRBV28; size: few; J: TRBJ1-5; DNA: TGTGCCAGCAGTTTATCGGGACAGGGGGCTTTAGGCAATCAGCCCCAGCATTTT; CDR3: CASSLSGQGALGNQPQHF
D: TRBD1; V: TRBV4-2; size: NA; J: TRBJ1-1; DNA: TGTGCCAGCAGCAACAGGGGGCGGAACACTGAAGCTTTCTTT; CDR3: CASSNRGRNTEAFF
D: NA; V: TRBV19; size: NA; J: TRBJ1-5; DNA: TGTGCCAGTAGTATCGCCCGGGGGGCGCAGCCCCAGCATTTT; CDR3: CASSIARGAQPQHF
D: NA; V: TRBV6-6; size: NA; J: TRBJ1-3; DNA: TGTGCCAGCAGTCCGGAAGGGGGTTCTGGAAACACCATATATTTT; CDR3: CASSPEGGSGNTIYF
D: TRBD1; V: TRBV6-4; size: NA; J: TRBJ1-2; DNA: TGTGCCAGCAGTGCCTCTGGGACAGCTGACGGCTACACCTTC; CDR3: CASSASGTADGYTF
D: TRBD1; V: TRBV10-3; size: NA; J: TRBJ1-1; DNA: TGTGCCATCAGTGAGACCCCTCCGACAGGGAGGAGCACTGAAGCTTTCTTT; CDR3: CAISETPPTGRSTEAFF
D: NA; V: TRBV15; size: once; J: TRBJ1-1; DNA: TGTGCCTCCCACGGGATCGCTCCTCGGGTTGAAGCTTTCTTT; CDR3: CASHGIAPRVEAFF
D: TRBD2; V: TRBV5-1; size: NA; J: TRBJ2-4; DNA: TGCGCCAGCAGCTCCACTAGCGGGGGGGACATTCAGTACTTC; CDR3: CASSSTSGGDIQYF
D: NA; V: TRBV6-1; size: NA; J: TRBJ1-2; DNA: TGTGCCAGCAGTGAATCCCACTTATCCTATGGCTACACCTTC; CDR3: CASSESHLSYGYTF
D: NA; V: TRBV30; size: NA; J: TRBJ2-3; DNA: TGTGCCTGGAGTGGGGGGATGGGACAAGAAGATACGCAGTATTTT; CDR3: CAWSGGMGQEDTQYF
D: NA; V: TRBV19; size: NA; J: TRBJ2-1; DNA: TGTGCCAGTACCCAGGGGCGCAATGAGCAGTTCTTC; CDR3: CASTQGRNEQFF
D: NA; V: TRBV19; size: NA; J: TRBJ2-1; DNA: TGTGCCAGTAGTATAGCGGGGGGCCTCTCACATGGGCAGTTCTTC; CDR3: CASSIAGGLSHGQFF
D: NA; V: TRBV5-5; size: NA; J: TRBJ1-3; DNA: TGTGCCAGCAGCTTGGGGTTGGAGGACACCATATATTTT; CDR3: CASSLGLEDTIYF
D: NA; V: TRBV3-1/TRBV3-2; size: NA; J: TRBJ1-1; DNA: TGTGCCAGCCAACTGAATCTTATGAACACTGAAGCTTTCTTT; CDR3: CASQLNLMNTEAFF
D: TRBD1; V: TRBV5-1; size: NA; J: TRBJ2-5; DNA: TGCGCCAGCAGCGCACAGGGGGCCGGGGAGACCCAGTACTTC; CDR3: CASSAQGAGETQYF
D: TRBD1; V: TRBV6-6; size: NA; J: TRBJ1-1; DNA: TGTGCCAGCAGTTGGGGGACAGGGGATCGGTACACTGAAGCTTTCTTT; CDR3: CASSWGTGDRYTEAFF
D: NA; V: TRBV5-6; size: NA; J: TRBJ1-2; DNA: TGTGCCAGCAGCGCGGCGGGCGGAGGTGGCTACACCTTC; CDR3: CASSAAGGGGYTF
D: TRBD2; V: TRBV7-6; size: NA; J: TRBJ2-7; DNA: TGTGCCAGCAGCCTAGGTACTAGCGGGGCCGACGAGCAGTACTTC; CDR3: CASSLGTSGADEQYF
D: NA; V: TRBV5-6; size: NA; J: TRBJ1-3; DNA: TGTGCCAGCAGCTTGTTTGGACAGCCCAGCTCTGGAAACACCATATATTTT; CDR3: CASSLFGQPSSGNTIYF
D: NA; V: TRBV6-5; size: NA; J: TRBJ2-3; DNA: TGTGCCAGCAGTCGACGGGGAAAGAGCACAGATACGCAGTATTTT; CDR3: CASSRRGKSTDTQYF
D: NA; V: TRBV19; size: NA; J: TRBJ1-6; DNA: TGTGCCGGAGGCCCAGGGGCTTGGGATTCACCCCTCCACTTT; CDR3: CAGGPGAWDSPLHF
D: TRBD2; V: TRBV5-5; size: NA; J: TRBJ2-7; DNA: TGTGCCAGCAGCTTGATCCCGACTGGGGGGGGGATTTCCTACGAGCAGTACTTC; CDR3: CASSLIPTGGGISYEQYF
D: NA; V: TRBV7-2; size: NA; J: TRBJ2-7; DNA: TGTGCCAGCAGTTCGGTGTACGAGCAGTACTTC; CDR3: CASSSVYEQYF
D: NA; V: TRBV6-2/TRBV6-3; size: NA; J: TRBJ1-5; DNA: TGTGCCAGCAACCCAGGGACTAATCAGCCCCAGCATTTT; CDR3: CASNPGTNQPQHF
D: TRBD1; V: TRBV10-3; size: NA; J: TRBJ1-4; DNA: TGTGCCACCCGGGTCGGGACAGAGAATGAAAAACTGTTTTTT; CDR3: CATRVGTENEKLFF
D: TRBD2; V: TRBV19; size: NA; J: TRBJ2-5; DNA: TGTGCCAGTAGGCTAGGAGCGGGGGGTTCGGAGACCCAGTACTTC; CDR3: CASRLGAGGSETQYF
D: NA; V: TRBV18; size: NA; J: TRBJ2-4; DNA: TGTGCCAGCTCACCAGTCACGCCAGGGCGACCCCCGGCCAAAAACATTCAGTACTTC; CDR3: CASSPVTPGRPPAKNIQYF
D: NA; V: TRBV5-5; size: few; J: TRBJ1-2; DNA: TGTGCCAGCAGCCGTGAGACAGGACATGGCTACACCTTC; CDR3: CASSRETGHGYTF
D: TRBD1; V: TRBV19; size: NA; J: TRBJ1-1; DNA: TGTGCCAGTAGTAAAGGACAGGGTCGGTTGGCTTTCTTT; CDR3: CASSKGQGRLAFF
D: NA; V: TRBV5-6; size: NA; J: TRBJ2-3; DNA: TGTGCCAGCAGCTTTAGAACAGTCACAGATACGCAGTATTTT; CDR3: CASSFRTVTDTQYF
D: NA; V: TRBV11-1; size: NA; J: TRBJ1-1; DNA: TGTGCCAGCAGCATGGCTCGTTCATTGAACACTGAAGCTTTCTTT; CDR3: CASSMARSLNTEAFF
D: TRBD1; V: TRBV2; size: once; J: TRBJ2-1; DNA: TGTGCCAGCAGATTAACCGGGACAGGCCTCTCCTACAATGAGCAGTTCTTC; CDR3: CASRLTGTGLSYNEQFF
D: TRBD2; V: TRBV6-2/TRBV6-3; size: NA; J: TRBJ2-2; DNA: TGTGCCAGCAGTTCCGGGACTAGGAACACCGGGGAGCTGTTTTTT; CDR3: CASSSGTRNTGELFF
D: NA; V: TRBV19; size: NA; J: TRBJ2-1; DNA: TGTGCCAGTAGTAATGGGCGGGGACGGTCTTACAATGAGCAGTTCTTC; CDR3: CASSNGRGRSYNEQFF
D: TRBD2; V: TRBV5-1; size: NA; J: TRBJ2-7; DNA: TGCGCCAGCAGCGTAGTAGCGGGGGGGCGAATCTACGAGCAGTACTTC; CDR3: CASSVVAGGRIYEQYF
D: TRBD1; V: TRBV6-5; size: NA; J: TRBJ1-1; DNA: TGTGCCAGCAGCCCGGGACAGAAGGGAACTGAAGCTTTCTTT; CDR3: CASSPGQKGTEAFF
D: TRBD1; V: TRBV6-5; size: NA; J: TRBJ1-1; DNA: TGTGCCAGCGGGAAGACAGGGGGCGAAACTGAAGCTTTCTTT; CDR3: CASGKTGGETEAFF
D: TRBD2; V: TRBV3-1/TRBV3-2; size: NA; J: TRBJ2-3; DNA: TGTGCCAGCAGCCCCCTTAGGCGGGCGGGGGGGCCTGATACGCAGTATTTT; CDR3: CASSPLRRAGGPDTQYF
D: NA; V: TRBV27; size: NA; J: TRBJ2-2; DNA: TGTGCCAGCAGGGACAGCGCACAGCGTACCGGGGAGCTGTTTTTT; CDR3: CASRDSAQRTGELFF
D: TRBD2; V: TRBV9; size: once; J: TRBJ2-2; DNA: TGTGCCAGCGGTCCGCCGAGCCTTTATGGGCGGGGGGGCACAAGCGGGACCGGGGAGCTGTTTTTT; CDR3: CASGPPSLYGRGGTSGTGELFF
D: NA; V: TRBV9; size: NA; J: TRBJ1-5; DNA: TGTGCCAGCAGCGTTGGGGGGTATAGCAATCAGCCCCAGCATTTT; CDR3: CASSVGGYSNQPQHF
D: TRBD1; V: TRBV9; size: NA; J: TRBJ1-6; DNA: TGTGCCAGCAGCCCCGGGACAGGGGGCAATTCACCCCTCCACTTT; CDR3: CASSPGTGGNSPLHF
D: NA; V: TRBV5-1; size: few; J: TRBJ1-2; DNA: TGCGCCAGCAGCGTAAACAGAGATGGCTACACCTTC; CDR3: CASSVNRDGYTF
D: NA; V: TRBV12-3/TRBV12-4; size: NA; J: TRBJ2-5; DNA: TGTGCCAGCAGTTTATGGGCCAGGGAGGCAGACTTC; CDR3: CASSLWAREADF
D: NA; V: TRBV2; size: NA; J: TRBJ2-2; DNA: TGTGCCAGCATAGGAGGGTATAACACCGGGGAGCTGTTTTTT; CDR3: CASIGGYNTGELFF
D: TRBD1; V: TRBV7-2; size: NA; J: TRBJ1-6; DNA: TGTGCCAGCAGCTTAGCGTGGGACAGCCCCCATTCACCCCTCCACTTT; CDR3: CASSLAWDSPHSPLHF
D: TRBD2; V: TRBV5-4; size: NA; J: TRBJ2-1; DNA: TGTGCCAGCAGCCTAGCGGGGGGGCCAATGAATGAGCAGTTCTTC; CDR3: CASSLAGGPMNEQFF
D: NA; V: TRBV5-1; size: NA; J: TRBJ2-7; DNA: TGCGCCAGCAGCTTGGGAGGAGGCTCCTACGAGCAGTACTTC; CDR3: CASSLGGGSYEQYF
D: TRBD1; V: TRBV6-2/TRBV6-3; size: NA; J: TRBJ1-1; DNA: TGTGCCAGCAGTTACAAACCAGGGGGTGTGAACACTGAAGCTTTCTTT; CDR3: CASSYKPGGVNTEAFF
D: NA; V: TRBV3-1/TRBV3-2; size: once; J: TRBJ1-3; DNA: TGTGCCAGCAGCCGGGGGGACTCTGGAAACACCATATATTTT; CDR3: CASSRGDSGNTIYF
D: TRBD2; V: TRBV5-4; size: NA; J: TRBJ2-5; DNA: TGTGCCAGCCGCGGGGGGGGAGCCGCGGAGACCCAGTACTTC; CDR3: CASRGGGAAETQYF
D: NA; V: TRBV28; size: many; J: TRBJ1-2; DNA: TGTGCCAGTGGTAGATTCAATGCGGCAGGGAACTATGGCTACACCTTC; CDR3: CASGRFNAAGNYGYTF
D: TRBD1; V: TRBV10-3; size: once; J: TRBJ1-5; DNA: TGTGCCATCAGTGGGGGACAGGGGCCCCAGCATTTT; CDR3: CAISGGQGPQHF
D: NA; V: TRBV6-5; size: NA; J: TRBJ2-1; DNA: TGTGCCAGCAACGGGACACCGAACAATGAGCAGTTCTTC; CDR3: CASNGTPNNEQFF
D: TRBD2; V: TRBV5-1; size: NA; J: TRBJ2-2; DNA: TGCGCCAGCAGACATAGGGAGGGGTCCACCGGGGAGCTGTTTTTT; CDR3: CASRHREGSTGELFF
D: NA; V: TRBV10-3; size: NA; J: TRBJ2-5; DNA: TGTGCCATATCACCGACTCAGCGAGGGGAGACCCAGTACTTC; CDR3: CAISPTQRGETQYF
D: NA; V: TRBV9; size: NA; J: TRBJ1-2; DNA: TGTGCCAGCAGCGTAGGGATTAGGGGTGGCTACACCTTC; CDR3: CASSVGIRGGYTF